This T cell receptor beta chain was sequenced during a study of T cell responses to AZD1222 COVID-19 vaccine (dated by TCRdb to 2020 to 2022). About the investigation overall: TCR sequencing was performed for 230 to 250 trial participants, of whom some 200 were given two doses of AZD1222 and some 25 were given two doses of MenACWY control vaccine. Trial participants were enrolled by age into 18-55, 56-69 and 70-plus year subgroups, with approximately 160, 26 and 62 TCR-sequenced participants respectively.

The paper as a whole reports these results and caveats: In the small 56-69-year group, the increase in depth fell short of significance, most likely because of low power. Participants were mostly white British and included more females than males, and it was suggested by the authors that clonal diversity may have been underestimated. No day 14 peak-response samples were available, so repertoires were characterized only after the peak T cell response. CD4 TCRs associated with the vaccine covered the entire spike protein, and the dominant responses were in regions 160-218 and 743-854. Only a handful of AZD1222 recipients were SARS-CoV-2 seropositive at baseline, limiting conclusions about previously exposed vaccinees. Spike-specific TCR breadth and depth rose significantly after two AZD1222 doses compared with day 0 and with MenACWY recipients. Nearly half of unique spike-specific TCRs reportedly recognized epitopes outside regions mutated in the B.1.351 and B.1.1.7 variants.

Turning to this clone: The antigen it binds to is not known. One base away there is no much larger clone; base qualities are not given.

The CDR3 regions of human TCRbeta chains were analyzed by immunosequencing. For the original study's pipeline: Repertoire TCRs were matched against a reference library of SARS-CoV-2-specific TCRs generated with the MIRA antigen-specificity platform. Breadth was defined as the fraction of unique TCRs that were SARS-CoV-2-associated, and depth was defined as the fraction of total T cells that were SARS-CoV-2-associated. Using the MIRA data, each spike-specific TCR was assigned both to the spike region to which the TCR was reactive and to a CD4 or CD8 class. Log10-transformed breadth and depth values were compared by one-way ANOVA with Sidak's multiple comparisons tests. TCRdb holds this immuneACCESS table with in-frame rearrangements only. Some clones are missing; in checked studies, unresolved V genes explain under half, and the rest has no known cause. The V and J calls and clone size are taken from that table; D and trimming were inferred from the DNA. Across this sample there are roughly 85,000 clones, with 90% seen only once. The ten biggest clones cover 2.5% to 4% of the sample.

The germline V end is reduced by 6 bases and the J end by 3 bases; junction bases left unmatched: 7. The CDR3 runs 14 amino acids, cysteine and phenylalanine included. CDR3 DNA only is kept here, 42 bases in frame from base 1. CDR1 and CDR2 (SGHRS, YFSETQ) derive from the germline V gene. The label giving this sample's time point can be read as: about 28 days (+/-7) after the second vaccine dose. AZD1222 recipients given second doses at about 4 weeks or at about 12 weeks were pooled, since spike-specific TCR depth and breadth were not found to differ between the two schedules. Samples from vaccinated people were obtained from the UK trials COV001 and COV002, which included a single-blind randomized controlled phase 2/3 trial of AZD1222 (ChAdOx1 nCoV-19) in healthy adults. Trial participant PBMC samples were collected at day 0 and day 28 after the second dose for TCRbeta chain sequencing.

Here the sequenced sample was peripheral blood, taken 28 days after the second AZD1222 dose. The chain is made from TRBV5-1 and TRBJ1-1, with 8 bases matching TRBD1. The TCR was taken from an adult who received the AZD1222 COVID-19 vaccine. The CDR3 corresponds to CASNQQGEDTEAFF. The DNA sequence is as follows: TGCGCCAGCAATCAACAGGGGGAGGACACTGAAGCTTTCTTT.